Given below is one TCR beta chain in context. As yet, its antigen is unknown. CDR1 is SEHNR, CDR2 FQNEAQ, per germline (reference sequence). The germline V and J ends were trimmed by 3 bases and 5 bases, with 20 bases remaining between them. The CDR3 has 17 amino acids. TCRdb's table, derived via immunoSEQ multiplex PCR, lists solely in-frame clones and lacks some. The sample yields about 2 million clones, just under 95% seen once. This record comes from a study of shared clonotypes between healthy human individuals. Across the whole study: Researchers drew samples from two women and a few men aged 18 to 49. General study points: A small donor pool kept down the genetic and exposure-history diversity that was represented. A few donors held roughly 5% of naive CD4 clonotypes in common.

The naive CD8 subset, CD45RO-negative cells positively selected for CCR7, excluded terminally differentiated effector memory CD45RA+ cells. The donor population consisted of healthy HIV-negative adults with no recent acute infections or vaccinations. Sequencing was done on a sample of naive CD8+ T cells sorted from blood. The receptor's source is a man younger than 35 in good health. The V and J genes are TRBV7-9 and TRBJ1-5; possible D gene TRBD1, 5 bases. Here the CDR3 reads CASSLKKGQRAHQPQHF. CDR3 coding DNA: TGTGCCAGCAGCTTGAAGAAGGGGCAAAGGGCCCATCAGCCCCAGCATTTT. Drawing the rest from reference TRBV7-9 and TRBJ1-5, the complete variable domain is DTGVSQNPRHKITKRGQNVTFRCDPISEHNRLYWYRQTLGQGPEFLTYFQNEAQLEKSRLLSDRFSAERPKGSFSTLEIQRTEQGDSAMYLCASSLKKGQRAHQPQHFGDGTRLSIL.